These T cell receptor beta chains were read from a single sample in a study of identifying expanded T cells in peripheral blood. Method: immunoSEQ multiplex PCR; TCRdb's copy keeps in-frame clones and lacks some. The sample holds around 130,000 clones, 75% to 90% seen once. Sequencing input: blood. The receptors here all came from a person aged 18-70 years in good health. Each CDR3 is given with its conserved first and last residue. The D gene is left open where the match is weak. Not all rows give a size; the values are once, few, many and, for expanded clones, a class.

V: TRBV9; size: NA; J: TRBJ2-3; D: TRBD2; DNA: TGTGCCAGCAGCCCTCGCCCCGGGACTAGCGGGGGGGTCACAGATACGCAGTATTTT; CDR3: CASSPRPGTSGGVTDTQYF
V: TRBV7-9; size: NA; J: TRBJ2-1; D: NA; DNA: TGTGCCAGCAGTAGACCCCAAGGAGGGGGATACAATGAGCAGTTCTTC; CDR3: CASSRPQGGGYNEQFF
V: TRBV7-9; size: NA; J: TRBJ1-4; D: NA; DNA: TGTGCCAGCAGCTTAGTGGCAGGGGAAAAACTGTTTTTT; CDR3: CASSLVAGEKLFF
V: TRBV19; size: NA; J: TRBJ1-5; D: NA; DNA: TGTGCCAGTAGTGGGGGCAATAGCAATCAGCCCCAGCATTTT; CDR3: CASSGGNSNQPQHF
V: TRBV7-9; size: NA; J: TRBJ1-4; D: TRBD1; DNA: TGTGCCAGCAGCTTGTCGCTGAGGGGGCCGAATGAAAAACTGTTTTTT; CDR3: CASSLSLRGPNEKLFF
V: TRBV28; size: NA; J: TRBJ2-2; D: NA; DNA: TGTGCCAGCTTCGACAGGTTGACCGGGGAGCTGTTTTTT; CDR3: CASFDRLTGELFF
V: TRBV6-6; size: NA; J: TRBJ2-7; D: NA; DNA: TGTGTCACACGGTCCCCCAGCGAGGCCTACGAGCAGTACTTC; CDR3: CVTRSPSEAYEQYF
V: TRBV18; size: NA; J: TRBJ2-7; D: NA; DNA: TGTGCCAGCTCACCTGACAGGTCTGTAATAGAGGAGCAGTACTTC; CDR3: CASSPDRSVIEEQYF
V: TRBV4-2; size: NA; J: TRBJ2-2; D: NA; DNA: TGTGCCAGCAGCCAGATGGGGGTAGACACCGGGGAGCTGTTTTTT; CDR3: CASSQMGVDTGELFF
V: TRBV5-1; size: NA; J: TRBJ1-1; D: NA; DNA: TGCGCCAGCAGCTACGGCAGCATGAACACTGAAGCTTTCTTT; CDR3: CASSYGSMNTEAFF
V: TRBV10-2; size: NA; J: TRBJ2-7; D: NA; DNA: TGCGCCAGCAGTGCGGGCAGGGTGGACGAGCAGTACTTC; CDR3: CASSAGRVDEQYF
V: TRBV6-5; size: once; J: TRBJ2-3; D: NA; DNA: TGTGCCAGCAGTTACTCGACGGGGACAGATACGCAGTATTTT; CDR3: CASSYSTGTDTQYF
V: TRBV5-1; size: NA; J: TRBJ1-1; D: NA; DNA: TGCGCCAGCAGCGGGGGGACACGCGAACGGGCTTTCTTT; CDR3: CASSGGTRERAFF
V: TRBV5-6; size: once; J: TRBJ2-5; D: NA; DNA: TGTGCCAGCAGCATCCAAGAGACCCAGTACTTC; CDR3: CASSIQETQYF
V: TRBV5-4; size: NA; J: TRBJ2-2; D: NA; DNA: TGTGCCAGCAGCTTGGTGGGACAGAACACCGGGGAGCTGTTTTTT; CDR3: CASSLVGQNTGELFF
V: TRBV7-3; size: many; J: TRBJ1-2; D: NA; DNA: TGTGCCAGCAGCTTATCAGGTTTTTACGGCTACACCTTC; CDR3: CASSLSGFYGYTF
V: TRBV7-9; size: NA; J: TRBJ1-2; D: NA; DNA: TGTGCCAGCAGCCCTATGGGGGGGAATGGCTACACCTTC; CDR3: CASSPMGGNGYTF